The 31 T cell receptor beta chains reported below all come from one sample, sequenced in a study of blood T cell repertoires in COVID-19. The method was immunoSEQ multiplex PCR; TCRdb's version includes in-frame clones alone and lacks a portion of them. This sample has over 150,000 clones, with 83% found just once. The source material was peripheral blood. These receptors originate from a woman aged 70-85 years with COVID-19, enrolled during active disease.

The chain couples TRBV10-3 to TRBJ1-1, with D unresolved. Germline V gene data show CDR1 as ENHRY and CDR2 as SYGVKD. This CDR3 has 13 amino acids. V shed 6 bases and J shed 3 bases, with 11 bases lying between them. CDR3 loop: CAIRRTDYTEAFF. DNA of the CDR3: TGTGCCATCAGAAGGACGGACTACACTGAAGCTTTCTTT.

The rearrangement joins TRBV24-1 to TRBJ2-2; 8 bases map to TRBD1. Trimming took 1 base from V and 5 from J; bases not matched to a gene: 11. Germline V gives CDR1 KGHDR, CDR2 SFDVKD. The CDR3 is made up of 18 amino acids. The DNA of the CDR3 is TGTGCCACCAGTGATTTATGGGCAGGGGGCAAGGGAACCGGGGAGCTGTTTTTT. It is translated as CATSDLWAGGKGTGELFF.

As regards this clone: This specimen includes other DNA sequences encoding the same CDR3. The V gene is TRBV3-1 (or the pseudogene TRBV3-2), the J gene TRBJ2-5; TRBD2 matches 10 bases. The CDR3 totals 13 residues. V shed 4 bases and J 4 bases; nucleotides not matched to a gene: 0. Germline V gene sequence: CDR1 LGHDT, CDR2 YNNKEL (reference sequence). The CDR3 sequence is CASSRTSGETQYF. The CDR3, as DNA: TGTGCCAGCAGCCGGACTAGCGGAGAGACCCAGTACTTC.

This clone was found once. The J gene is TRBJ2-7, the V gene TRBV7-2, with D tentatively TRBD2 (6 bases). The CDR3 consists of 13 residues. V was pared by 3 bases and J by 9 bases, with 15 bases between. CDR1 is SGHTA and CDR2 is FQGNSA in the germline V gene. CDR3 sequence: CASSFGGNSGQYF. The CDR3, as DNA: TGTGCCAGCAGCTTCGGGGGTAATTCGGGGCAGTACTTC.

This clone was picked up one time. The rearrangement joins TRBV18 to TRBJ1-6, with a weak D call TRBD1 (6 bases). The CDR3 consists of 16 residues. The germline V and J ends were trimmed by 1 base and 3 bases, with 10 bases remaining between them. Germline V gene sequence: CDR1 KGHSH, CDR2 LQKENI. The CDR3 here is CASSPLATGYNSPLHF. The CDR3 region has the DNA TGTGCCAGCTCACCACTCGCGACAGGCTATAATTCACCCCTCCACTTT.

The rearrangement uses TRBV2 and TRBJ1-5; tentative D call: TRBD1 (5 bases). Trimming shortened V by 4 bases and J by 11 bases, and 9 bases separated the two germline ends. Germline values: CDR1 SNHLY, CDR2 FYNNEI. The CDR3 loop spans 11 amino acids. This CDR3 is CASSVGTSQHF. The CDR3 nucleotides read TGTGCCAGCAGTGTAGGGACTTCCCAGCATTTT.

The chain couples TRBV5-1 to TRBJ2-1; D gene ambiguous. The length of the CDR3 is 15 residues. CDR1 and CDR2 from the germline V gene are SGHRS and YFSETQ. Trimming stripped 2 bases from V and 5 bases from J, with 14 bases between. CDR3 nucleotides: TGCGCCAGCAGCTTATCATACGGGTTACACAATGAGCAGTTCTTC. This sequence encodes CASSLSYGLHNEQFF.

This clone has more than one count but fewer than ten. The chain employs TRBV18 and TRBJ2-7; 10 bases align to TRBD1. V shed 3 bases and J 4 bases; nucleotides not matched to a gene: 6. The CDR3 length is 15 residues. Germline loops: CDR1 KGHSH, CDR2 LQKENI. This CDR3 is CASSPIRQGAYEQYF. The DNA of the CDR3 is TGTGCCAGCTCACCTATCAGACAGGGGGCTTACGAGCAGTACTTC.

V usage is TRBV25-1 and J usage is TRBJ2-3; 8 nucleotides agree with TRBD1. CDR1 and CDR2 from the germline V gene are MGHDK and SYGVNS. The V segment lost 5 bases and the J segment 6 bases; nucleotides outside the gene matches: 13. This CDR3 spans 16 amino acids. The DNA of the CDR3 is TGTGCCAGCAGTCCCCAGGGCAGGGGGCAATATGATACGCAGTATTTT. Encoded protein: CASSPQGRGQYDTQYF.

The chain's CDR3 is CASTAGQGNTGELFF. CDR3 in DNA: TGTGCCAGTACGGCGGGGCAGGGGAACACCGGGGAGCTGTTTTTT. V and J are TRBV19 and TRBJ2-2; possibly TRBD2 for D (6 bases). The length of the CDR3 is 15 residues. Germline V lookup: CDR1 LNHDA, CDR2 SQIVND (reference sequence). Trimming pared 7 bases from V and 1 base from J, leaving 13 bases between.

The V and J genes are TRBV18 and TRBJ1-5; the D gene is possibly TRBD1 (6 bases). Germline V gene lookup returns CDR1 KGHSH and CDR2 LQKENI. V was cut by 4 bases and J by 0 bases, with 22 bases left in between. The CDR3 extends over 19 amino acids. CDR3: CASSLTGTTAGYSNQPQHF. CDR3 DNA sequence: TGTGCCAGCTCACTCACCGGGACAACTGCGGGTTATAGCAATCAGCCCCAGCATTTT.

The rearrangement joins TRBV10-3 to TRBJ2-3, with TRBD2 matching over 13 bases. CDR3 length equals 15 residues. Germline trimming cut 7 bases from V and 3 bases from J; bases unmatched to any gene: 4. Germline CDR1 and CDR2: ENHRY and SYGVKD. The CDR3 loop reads CAIKRLAGGTDTQYF. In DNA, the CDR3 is TGTGCCATCAAACGACTAGCGGGAGGAACAGATACGCAGTATTTT.

CDR3 amino acids: CASSLGRATTEAFF. The CDR3, as DNA: TGTGCCAGCAGCTTAGGCAGGGCTACCACTGAAGCTTTCTTT. The chain has TRBV7-2 and TRBJ1-1; possible D gene TRBD1, 5 bases. From germline, CDR1 is SGHTA and CDR2 FQGNSA. V was pared by 1 base and J by 4 bases, with 10 bases between. The CDR3 covers 14 residues. The full variable domain, with the rest looked up from reference TRBV7-2 and TRBJ1-1, is GAGVSQSPSNKVTEKGKDVELRCDPISGHTALYWYRQSLGQGLEFLIYFQGNSAPDKSGLPSDRFSAERTGGSVSTLTIQRTQQEDSAVYLCASSLGRATTEAFFGQGTRLTVV.

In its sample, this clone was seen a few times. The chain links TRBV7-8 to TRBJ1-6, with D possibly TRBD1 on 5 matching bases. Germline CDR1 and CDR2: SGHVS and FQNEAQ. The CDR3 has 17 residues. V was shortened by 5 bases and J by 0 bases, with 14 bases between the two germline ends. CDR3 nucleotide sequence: TGTGCCAGCAGCGAAATTTGGGGGGGCTCCTATAATTCACCCCTCCACTTT. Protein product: CASSEIWGGSYNSPLHF.

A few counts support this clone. The CDR3, as DNA: TGTGCCAGCAGCTGGACAGTGAAAAACATTCAGTACTTC. Its translation: CASSWTVKNIQYF. The chain uses TRBV7-9 and TRBJ2-4; D possibly corresponds to TRBD1 (6 bases). Trimming pared 4 bases from V and 4 bases from J, leaving 8 bases between. The CDR3 has 13 amino acids. Germline V gene data show CDR1 as SEHNR and CDR2 as FQNEAQ (reference sequence).

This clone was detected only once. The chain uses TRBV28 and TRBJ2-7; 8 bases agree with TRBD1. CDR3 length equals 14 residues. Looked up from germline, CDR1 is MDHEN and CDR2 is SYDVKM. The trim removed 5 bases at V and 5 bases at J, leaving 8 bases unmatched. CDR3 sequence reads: CASSPLRGRHEQYF. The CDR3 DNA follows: TGTGCCAGCAGTCCGCTCAGGGGGCGACACGAGCAGTACTTC.

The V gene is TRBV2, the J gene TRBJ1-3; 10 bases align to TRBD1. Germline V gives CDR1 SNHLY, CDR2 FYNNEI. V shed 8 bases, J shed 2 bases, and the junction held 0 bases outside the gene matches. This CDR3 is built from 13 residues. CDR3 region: CASGQGAGNTIYF. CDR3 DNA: TGTGCCAGCGGACAGGGGGCTGGAAACACCATATATTTT.

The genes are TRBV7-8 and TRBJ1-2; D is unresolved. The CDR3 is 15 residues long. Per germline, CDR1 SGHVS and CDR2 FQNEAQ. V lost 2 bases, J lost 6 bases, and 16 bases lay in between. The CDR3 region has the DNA TGTGCCAGCAGCTTATCCCGGATCGGCGGGAATGGCTACACCTTC. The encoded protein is CASSLSRIGGNGYTF.

This CDR3 is CASSLEGGNNQPQHF. The CDR3 DNA is TGCGCCAGCAGCTTGGAAGGAGGGAACAATCAGCCCCAGCATTTT. The J gene is TRBJ1-5, the V gene TRBV5-1; D not certain. V was cut by 0 bases and J by 3 bases, with 10 bases left in between. The CDR3 loop spans 15 amino acids. CDR1 is SGHRS, CDR2 YFSETQ, per germline.

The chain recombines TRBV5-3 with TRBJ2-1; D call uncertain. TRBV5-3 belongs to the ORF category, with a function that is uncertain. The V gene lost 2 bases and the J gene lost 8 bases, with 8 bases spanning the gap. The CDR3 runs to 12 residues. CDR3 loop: CARSFGGDEQFF. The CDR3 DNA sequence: TGTGCCAGAAGCTTCGGCGGCGATGAGCAGTTCTTC.

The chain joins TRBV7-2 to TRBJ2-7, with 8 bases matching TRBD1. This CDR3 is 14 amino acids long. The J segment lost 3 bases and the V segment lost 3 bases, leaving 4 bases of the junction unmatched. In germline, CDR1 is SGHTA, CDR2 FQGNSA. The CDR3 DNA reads TGTGCCAGCAGCTTCAGGGGGCTCAACTACGAGCAGTACTTC. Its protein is CASSFRGLNYEQYF.

The CDR3 DNA reads as TGTGCCAGTACCTTCTCGGGACAGGGGGCTGGGGCCAACGTCCTGACTTTC. It is translated as CASTFSGQGAGANVLTF. The V call is TRBV19, the J call TRBJ2-6; 11 bases are shared with TRBD1. Germline trimming cut 7 bases from V and 2 bases from J; bases unmatched to any gene: 7. CDR3 length: 17 amino acids. Germline V gene lookup returns CDR1 LNHDA and CDR2 SQIVND (reference sequence).

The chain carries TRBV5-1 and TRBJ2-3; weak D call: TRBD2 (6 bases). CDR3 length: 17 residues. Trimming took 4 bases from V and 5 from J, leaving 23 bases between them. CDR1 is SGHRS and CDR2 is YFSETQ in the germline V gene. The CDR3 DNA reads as TGCGCCAGCAGCCCTCGGAGTGGTAGCGGTCTTCAAGATACGCAGTATTTT. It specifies CASSPRSGSGLQDTQYF.

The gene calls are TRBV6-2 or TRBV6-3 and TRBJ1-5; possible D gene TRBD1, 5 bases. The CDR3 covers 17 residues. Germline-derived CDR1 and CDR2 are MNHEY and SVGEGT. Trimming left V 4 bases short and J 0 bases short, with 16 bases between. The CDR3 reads CASSSWQVGVSNQPQHF. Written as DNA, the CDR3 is TGTGCCAGCAGTTCCTGGCAGGTAGGGGTTAGCAATCAGCCCCAGCATTTT.

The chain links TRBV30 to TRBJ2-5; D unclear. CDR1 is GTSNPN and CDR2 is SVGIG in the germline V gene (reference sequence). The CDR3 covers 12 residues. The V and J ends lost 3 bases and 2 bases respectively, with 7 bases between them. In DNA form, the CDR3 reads TGTGCCTGGAGCCTCTTTCAAGAGACCCAGTACTTC. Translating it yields CAWSLFQETQYF.

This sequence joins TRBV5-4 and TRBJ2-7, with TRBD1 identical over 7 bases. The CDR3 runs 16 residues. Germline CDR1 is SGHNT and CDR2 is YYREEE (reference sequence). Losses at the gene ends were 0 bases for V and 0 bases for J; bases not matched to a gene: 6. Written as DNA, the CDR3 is TGTGCCAGCAGCTTGGCGATCAGACAGGGCTCCTACGAGCAGTACTTC. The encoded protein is CASSLAIRQGSYEQYF.

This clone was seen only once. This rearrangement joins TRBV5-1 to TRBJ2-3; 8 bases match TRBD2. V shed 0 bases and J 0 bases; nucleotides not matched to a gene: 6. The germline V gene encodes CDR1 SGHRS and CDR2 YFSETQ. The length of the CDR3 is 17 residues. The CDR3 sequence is CASSLVLLAASTDTQYF. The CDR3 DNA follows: TGCGCCAGCAGCTTGGTCCTACTAGCGGCTAGCACAGATACGCAGTATTTT.

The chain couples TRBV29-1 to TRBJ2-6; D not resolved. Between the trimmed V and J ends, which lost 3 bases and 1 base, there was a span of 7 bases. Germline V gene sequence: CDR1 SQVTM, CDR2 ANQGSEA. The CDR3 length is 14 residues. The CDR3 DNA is TGCAGCGTTGATCTATTGTCTGGGGCCAACGTCCTGACTTTC. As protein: CSVDLLSGANVLTF.

CDR3 sequence reads: CAWSALSGRGDEQFF. The CDR3 nucleotides are TGTGCCTGGAGTGCCTTAAGCGGGAGAGGGGATGAGCAGTTCTTC. The chain employs TRBV30 and TRBJ2-1, with 8 bases lining up with TRBD2. The V and J ends lost 1 base and 8 bases, in that order; junction bases with no gene match: 10. Germline V gives CDR1 GTSNPN, CDR2 SVGIG (reference sequence). The CDR3 loop spans 15 amino acids.

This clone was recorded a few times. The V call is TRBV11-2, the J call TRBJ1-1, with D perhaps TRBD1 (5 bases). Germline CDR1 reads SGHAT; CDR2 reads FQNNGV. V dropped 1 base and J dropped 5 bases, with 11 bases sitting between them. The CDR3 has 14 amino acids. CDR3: CASSLAGGRTEAFF. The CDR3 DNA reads TGTGCCAGCAGCTTAGCGGGGGGGAGGACTGAAGCTTTCTTT.

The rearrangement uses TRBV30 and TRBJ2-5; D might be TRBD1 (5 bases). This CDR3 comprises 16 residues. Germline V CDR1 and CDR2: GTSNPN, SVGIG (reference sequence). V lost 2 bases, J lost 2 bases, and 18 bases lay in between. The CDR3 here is CAWSLLPNRPQETQYF. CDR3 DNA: TGTGCCTGGAGTCTACTTCCCAACAGGCCACAAGAGACCCAGTACTTC.